Following are 18 T cell receptor beta chains from one sample sequenced in a study of T cell changes during pregnancy in multiple sclerosis. Libraries were prepared by immunoSEQ multiplex PCR; TCRdb keeps only in-frame clonotypes and omits some of them. Here the sample spans fewer than 55,000 clones, roughly 88% being singletons. The sample was peripheral blood, taken in the second trimester of pregnancy. Source of these receptors: a female donor in good health, enrolled as a control in a pregnancy study.

The V gene is TRBV10-3, the J gene TRBJ2-1; 12 bases are shared with TRBD1. The CDR3 consists of 15 residues. V gave up 6 bases and J gave up 8 bases; unmatched junction bases: 8. The germline gives CDR1 ENHRY, CDR2 SYGVKD. The CDR3 sequence is CAISPGTGGLDEQFF. The CDR3 DNA reads as TGTGCCATCAGCCCCGGGACAGGGGGCTTGGATGAGCAGTTCTTC.

The genes are TRBV10-3 and TRBJ2-5; perhaps TRBD2 as D (5 bases). Germline V CDR1 and CDR2: ENHRY, SYGVKD. The CDR3 is 14 residues long. V was clipped by 0 bases and J by 5 bases, with 10 bases between them. CDR3 sequence reads: CAISESGGRETQYF. CDR3 sequence (DNA): TGTGCCATCAGTGAGTCGGGCGGGCGGGAGACCCAGTACTTC.

The chain recombines TRBV19 with TRBJ2-6; D is unresolved. The V end was cut by 5 bases, the J end by 2 bases, with 4 bases between. This CDR3 has 13 amino acids. Per the germline V gene, CDR1 is LNHDA and CDR2 is SQIVND (reference sequence). The CDR3 here is CASSATGANVLTF. CDR3 DNA sequence: TGTGCCAGTAGTGCGACTGGGGCCAACGTCCTGACTTTC.

The V and J genes are TRBV6-1 and TRBJ2-1, with a weak D call TRBD2 (5 bases). V was clipped by 5 bases and J by 8 bases, with 16 bases between them. This CDR3 comprises 14 residues. CDR1 MNHNS and CDR2 SASEGT come from the germline V gene. CDR3: CASSPQGGLDEQFF. DNA of the CDR3: TGTGCCAGCAGTCCCCAAGGAGGACTCGATGAGCAGTTCTTC.

This chain's CDR3 is CASSPDSNYGYTF. The CDR3 nucleotides read TGTGCCAGCAGCCCGGACAGTAACTATGGCTACACCTTC. V gene TRBV5-4 combines with J gene TRBJ1-2; D might be TRBD1 (6 bases). V gave up 4 bases and J gave up 1 base, with 8 bases separating them. This CDR3 has 13 residues. Germline V gene lookup returns CDR1 SGHNT and CDR2 YYREEE (reference sequence). The variable domain in full, completed from reference TRBV5-4 and TRBJ1-2, reads ETGVTQSPTHLIKTRGQQVTLRCSSQSGHNTVSWYQQALGQGPQFIFQYYREEENGRGNFPPRFSGLQFPNYSSELNVNALELDDSALYLCASSPDSNYGYTFGSGTRLTVV.

J is TRBJ1-6 and V is TRBV27; 12 positions agree with TRBD1. The germline V gene encodes CDR1 MNHEY and CDR2 SMNVEV (reference sequence). Losses at the gene ends were 5 bases for V and 7 bases for J; bases not matched to a gene: 6. This CDR3 is 16 amino acids long. The CDR3: CASSLTGTGGNSPLHF. DNA for the CDR3: TGTGCCAGCAGTCTAACCGGGACAGGGGGCAATTCACCCCTCCACTTT.

The chain carries TRBV2 and TRBJ2-5; 9 positions agree with TRBD2. The CDR3 totals 16 residues. Trimming removed 2 bases from V and 4 bases from J; junction bases left unmatched: 8. The germline V gene encodes CDR1 SNHLY and CDR2 FYNNEI. The CDR3 loop reads CASSELRGGAPETQYF. As DNA, the CDR3 is TGTGCCAGCAGTGAATTGCGCGGGGGGGCACCAGAGACCCAGTACTTC.

The rearrangement uses TRBV4-1 and TRBJ2-4, with D unresolved. CDR1 MGHRA and CDR2 YSYEKL come from the germline V gene. V was clipped by 0 bases and J by 14 bases, with 14 bases between them. The CDR3 is 13 amino acids. The CDR3 loop is CASSQDHTTLEYF. The CDR3 DNA follows: TGCGCCAGCAGCCAAGATCACACAACCCTTGAGTACTTC.

This clone showed up just once. The chain combines TRBV21-1 with TRBJ2-6; TRBD2, the table's D call, lacks a check against the DNA. TRBV21-1 constitutes a pseudogene. This CDR3 comprises 19 residues. This chain's CDR3 is CASSKVGRRRDSGANVLTF. In nucleotides, the CDR3 is TGTGCCAGCAGCAAAGTGGGGAGACGCCGGGACTCTGGGGCCAACGTCCTGACTTTC.

The chain uses TRBV20-1 and TRBJ1-2, with D maybe TRBD1 (5 bases). This CDR3 is built from 11 residues. Germline CDR1 is DFQATT and CDR2 is SNEGSKA (reference sequence). V was shortened by 6 bases and J by 8 bases, with 13 bases between the two germline ends. CDR3 sequence reads: CSAASGGGYTF. Here the CDR3 DNA reads TGCAGTGCGGCCAGCGGGGGAGGCTACACCTTC.

The chain joins TRBV5-1 to TRBJ2-1, with 9 positions matching TRBD2. J lost 5 bases, V lost 2 bases, and 5 bases had no gene match. Germline loops: CDR1 SGHRS, CDR2 YFSETQ. The CDR3 is 15 amino acids. The CDR3 reads CASSLSLAGNNEQFF. In nucleotides, the CDR3 is TGCGCCAGCAGCTTATCTCTAGCGGGGAACAATGAGCAGTTCTTC.

The gene calls are TRBV4-3 and TRBJ2-1; TRBD2 agrees at 11 bases. The CDR3 covers 21 residues. V lost 0 bases to trimming and J lost 8 bases; unmatched junction nucleotides: 21. CDR1 and CDR2 from the germline V gene are LGHNA and YSLEER. This CDR3 reads CASSQDRPGLAGGRGRDEQFF. The DNA for the CDR3 is TGCGCCAGCAGCCAAGATCGTCCCGGTCTAGCGGGGGGCCGGGGTCGGGATGAGCAGTTCTTC.

The chain is built from TRBV11-3 and TRBJ2-7; 9 bases match TRBD1. The length of the CDR3 is 14 residues. Germline V CDR1 and CDR2: SGHNT, YENEEA. V shed 5 bases, J shed 0 bases, and the junction held 2 bases outside the gene matches. DNA for the CDR3: TGTGCCAGCAGCAAGACAGGGGGCTCCTACGAGCAGTACTTC. Protein product: CASSKTGGSYEQYF.

This chain links TRBV10-3 with TRBJ1-1; the D gene is possibly TRBD1 (5 bases). The ends were cut back, 6 bases at V and 1 base at J, with 9 bases in the middle. This CDR3 region has 13 residues. CDR1 and CDR2 from the germline V gene are ENHRY and SYGVKD. Written as DNA, the CDR3 is TGTGCCATCAGCCGGGGGGGGAACACTGAAGCTTTCTTT. It yields the protein CAISRGGNTEAFF.

This rearrangement joins TRBV7-2 to TRBJ1-2, with TRBD1 matching 8 bases. CDR3 length equals 15 residues. CDR1 is SGHTA, CDR2 FQGNSA, per germline. J lost 1 base, V lost 5 bases, and 6 bases had no gene match. The CDR3 loop reads CASSPTGGFNYGYTF. CDR3 bases: TGTGCCAGCAGCCCTACAGGGGGATTTAACTATGGCTACACCTTC.

The chain uses TRBV5-1 and TRBJ2-1, with TRBD1 identical over 7 bases. Germline lookup yields CDR1 SGHRS and CDR2 YFSETQ. Trimming cost V 3 bases and J 4 bases; bases outside gene matches: 7. CDR3 size: 15 residues. The CDR3 DNA reads as TGCGCCAGCAGCTCCGGGACAGAGAGTTACAATGAGCAGTTCTTC. Translation: CASSSGTESYNEQFF. Together with reference TRBV5-1 and TRBJ2-1, the CDR3 gives the full variable domain: KAGVTQTPRYLIKTRGQQVTLSCSPISGHRSVSWYQQTPGQGLQFLFEYFSETQRNKGNFPGRFSGRQFSNSRSEMNVSTLELGDSALYLCASSSGTESYNEQFFGPGTRLTVL.

The chain couples TRBV7-8 to TRBJ1-5; 10 bases line up with TRBD1. Germline trimming cut 5 bases from V and 6 bases from J; bases unmatched to any gene: 10. The CDR3 is 16 amino acids. Looked up from germline, CDR1 is SGHVS and CDR2 is FQNEAQ. CDR3 bases: TGTGCCAGCAGCCCTCGGGACAGGGGTTTGGGTCAGCCCCAGCATTTT. Protein: CASSPRDRGLGQPQHF.

The chain is built from TRBV14 and TRBJ1-3; no firm D call. CDR3 length equals 13 residues. The ends were cut back, 6 bases at V and 3 bases at J, with 9 bases in the middle. Germline values: CDR1 SGHDN, CDR2 FVKESK. The CDR3 coding sequence is TGTGCCAGCAGACCGCCGGGTGGAAACACCATATATTTT. This encodes CASRPPGGNTIYF.